The 16 T cell receptor beta chains reported below all come from one sample, sequenced in a study of T cell changes during pregnancy in multiple sclerosis. The method was immunoSEQ multiplex PCR; TCRdb's version includes in-frame clones alone and lacks a portion of them. The table records tens of thousands of clones, around 90% of them present only once. The sequenced sample was CD4+ T cells from peripheral blood mononuclear cells, obtained in the third trimester of pregnancy. These receptor sequences come from a female donor in good health, enrolled as a control in a pregnancy study.

The chain employs TRBV28 and TRBJ1-1, with 10 bases fitting TRBD1. V lost 11 bases and J lost 2; bases outside the gene matches: 5. The CDR3 consists of 13 residues. The germline gives CDR1 MDHEN, CDR2 SYDVKM. CDR3 sequence: CAGRTGGNTEAFF. The CDR3 DNA reads TGTGCCGGTCGGACAGGGGGAAACACTGAAGCTTTCTTT. Based on the CDR3 plus reference TRBV28 and TRBJ1-1, the full variable domain is DVKVTQSSRYLVKRTGEKVFLECVQDMDHENMFWYRQDPGLGLRLIYFSYDVKMKEKGDIPEGYSVSREKKERFSLILESASTNQTSMYLCAGRTGGNTEAFFGQGTRLTVV.

This clone was picked up one time. The chain couples TRBV10-2 to TRBJ1-5; 9 positions match TRBD1. The V segment lost 6 bases and the J segment 6 bases; nucleotides outside the gene matches: 6. The CDR3 length is 14 residues. Per the germline V gene, CDR1 is WSHSY and CDR2 is SAAADI. The CDR3 sequence is CASRSGTGFQPQHF. The CDR3, as DNA: TGCGCCAGCAGGTCCGGGACAGGGTTTCAGCCCCAGCATTTT.

The V call is TRBV9, the J call TRBJ2-3, with D tentatively TRBD2 (6 bases). The germline gives CDR1 SGDLS, CDR2 YYNGEE. The CDR3 extends over 16 amino acids. Trimming stripped 3 bases from V and 0 bases from J, with 14 bases between. The CDR3 reads CASSGVLADSTDTQYF. The DNA for the CDR3 is TGTGCCAGCAGCGGTGTCTTAGCGGATAGCACAGATACGCAGTATTTT.

This chain uses TRBV6-6 with TRBJ2-7; D is possibly TRBD2 (6 bases). The germline CDR1 and CDR2 sequences are MNHNY and SVGAGI (reference sequence). CDR3 length equals 15 residues. The germline V and J ends were trimmed by 5 bases and 2 bases, with 16 bases remaining between them. The CDR3 DNA reads TGTGCCAGCAGTCAACGGACGGGAGAACCCTACGAGCAGTACTTC. Translation: CASSQRTGEPYEQYF.

The chain joins TRBV7-2 to TRBJ2-2, with 10 bases matching TRBD2. Germline V gene data show CDR1 as SGHTA and CDR2 as FQGNSA. This CDR3 has 15 residues. With V trimmed by 1 base and J by 4 bases, 0 bases remained unmatched. CDR3 residues: CASSLGLAGTGELFF. In DNA, the CDR3 is TGTGCCAGCAGCTTAGGACTAGCGGGCACCGGGGAGCTGTTTTTT.

The rearrangement links TRBV6-5 to TRBJ1-1, with TRBD1 identical over 9 bases. The CDR3 runs 14 residues. Germline CDR1 is MNHEY and CDR2 is SVGAGI. With 5 bases clipped from V and 4 bases from J, the junction kept 5 bases outside the gene matches. The CDR3 sequence: CASSQGQGTTEAFF. CDR3 in DNA: TGTGCCAGCAGTCAGGGACAGGGAACCACTGAAGCTTTCTTT.

The V call is TRBV6-1, the J call TRBJ1-1; D possibly corresponds to TRBD1 (5 bases). The CDR3 is 15 amino acids. The germline V and J ends were trimmed by 5 bases and 4 bases, with 17 bases remaining between them. The germline gives CDR1 MNHNS, CDR2 SASEGT. As DNA, the CDR3 is TGTGCCAGCAGTTTCCGCGGGGGGATGGGCACTGAAGCTTTCTTT. Amino acid sequence: CASSFRGGMGTEAFF.

The chain carries TRBV13 and TRBJ2-5; the D gene is possibly TRBD1 (6 bases). The CDR3 covers 14 residues. V shed 3 bases and J shed 2 bases, with 10 bases lying between them. Germline V gene sequence: CDR1 PRHDT, CDR2 FYEKMQ (reference sequence). The CDR3 DNA is TGTGCCAGCAGCTTCGGGACACTACAAGAGACCCAGTACTTC. This encodes CASSFGTLQETQYF. The full variable domain, in which reference TRBV13 and TRBJ2-5 provide the parts outside the CDR3, is AAGVIQSPRHLIKEKRETATLKCYPIPRHDTVYWYQQGPGQDPQFLISFYEKMQSDKGSIPDRFSAQQFSDYHSELNMSSLELGDSALYFCASSFGTLQETQYFGPGTRLLVL.

The count of this clone is one. This chain connects TRBV19 to TRBJ2-1, with 8 positions matching TRBD1. This CDR3 contains 14 residues. V lost 5 bases, J lost 3 bases, and 3 bases stayed unmatched. CDR1 and CDR2 from the germline V gene are LNHDA and SQIVND (reference sequence). CDR3 sequence: CASSPDRDYNEQFF. In nucleotides, the CDR3 is TGTGCCAGTAGTCCGGACAGGGACTACAATGAGCAGTTCTTC.

This chain links TRBV6-6 with TRBJ1-2; tentative D call: TRBD1 (5 bases). The CDR3 runs 11 residues. Germline loops: CDR1 MNHNY, CDR2 SVGAGI (reference sequence). Trimming removed 6 bases at V and 8 bases at J, with 10 bases between. CDR3 loop: CASSDSRGYTF. As DNA, the CDR3 is TGTGCCAGCAGCGACAGCCGCGGCTACACCTTC.

The J gene is TRBJ2-3, the V gene TRBV12-5; D gene uncertain. This CDR3 spans 15 amino acids. V dropped 0 bases and J dropped 4 bases, with 11 bases sitting between them. The germline gives CDR1 LGHNT, CDR2 FRNRAP. The DNA of the CDR3 is TGTGCTAGTGGTTTGGTAGTATTAGCTTCAGATACGCAGTATTTT. Translation gives CASGLVVLASDTQYF.

V and J are TRBV19 and TRBJ2-1, with 14 bases matching TRBD2. This CDR3 region has 15 residues. Trimming removed 6 bases from V and 12 bases from J; junction bases left unmatched: 10. Germline CDR1 reads LNHDA; CDR2 reads SQIVND (reference sequence). CDR3 DNA sequence: TGTGCCAGTAGCCCAAGCGGGACTAGCGGGGGCCGGCAGTTCTTC. Translated: CASSPSGTSGGRQFF.

This chain links TRBV28 with TRBJ1-2; no definite D call. Germline values: CDR1 MDHEN, CDR2 SYDVKM. The V end lost 3 bases, the J end lost 3 bases, and 8 bases lay between the germline ends. There are 13 residues in the CDR3. CDR3 sequence reads: CASSLSGDYGYTF. CDR3 coding DNA: TGTGCCAGCAGTTTGAGCGGAGACTATGGCTACACCTTC.

On this clone: An end of the junction does not agree with germline; a read error may underlie this. The chain joins TRBV7-7 to TRBJ2-5; D remains unclear. The J call is doubtful: the DNA matches TRBJ2-7 better. Germline assignment: CDR1 SSHAT and CDR2 FNYEAQ (reference sequence). The CDR3 loop spans 13 amino acids. CDR3 protein: CASSMGSSYEQYF. The CDR3 coding sequence is TGTGCTAGCAGCATGGGCAGCTCCTACGAGCAGTACTTC.

This rearrangement joins TRBV18 to TRBJ1-2; a possible D gene is TRBD1 (5 bases). The germline gives CDR1 KGHSH, CDR2 LQKENI. The germline V and J ends were trimmed by 4 bases and 6 bases, with 9 bases remaining between them. CDR3 length equals 12 residues. The CDR3 bases are TGTGCCAGCTCACGTGAGACAGATGGCTACACCTTC. This gives the protein CASSRETDGYTF.

The chain carries TRBV7-2 and TRBJ2-3; 7 bases are a match to TRBD2. This CDR3 spans 18 amino acids. V trimming: 5 bases; J trimming: 0 bases; junction bases outside the gene matches: 14. Germline V gene data show CDR1 as SGHTA and CDR2 as FQGNSA. CDR3 nucleotide sequence: TGTGCCAGCAGCCCCTGGATAGCCAGCGGGGATAGCACAGATACGCAGTATTTT. Its protein product is CASSPWIASGDSTDTQYF.